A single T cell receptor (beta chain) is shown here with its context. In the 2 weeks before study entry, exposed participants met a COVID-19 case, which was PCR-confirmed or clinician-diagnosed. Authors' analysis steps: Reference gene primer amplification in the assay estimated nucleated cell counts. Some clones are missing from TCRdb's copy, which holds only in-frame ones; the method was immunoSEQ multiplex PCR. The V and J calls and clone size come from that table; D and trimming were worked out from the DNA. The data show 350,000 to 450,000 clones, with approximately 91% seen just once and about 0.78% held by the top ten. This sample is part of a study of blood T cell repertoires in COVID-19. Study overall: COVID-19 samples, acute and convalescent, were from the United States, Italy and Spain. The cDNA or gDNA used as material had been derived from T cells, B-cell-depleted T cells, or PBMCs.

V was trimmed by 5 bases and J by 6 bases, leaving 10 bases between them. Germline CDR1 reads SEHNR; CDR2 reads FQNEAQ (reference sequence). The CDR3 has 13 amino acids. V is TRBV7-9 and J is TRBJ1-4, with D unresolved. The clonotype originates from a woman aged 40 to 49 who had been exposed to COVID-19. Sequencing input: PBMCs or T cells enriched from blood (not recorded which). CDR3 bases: TGTGCCAGCAGCCCCAGGACTTATGAAAAACTGTTTTTT. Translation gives CASSPRTYEKLFF.